The next 30 T cell receptor beta chains were all read from a single sample in a study of human CD4 T cells and Enterobacteriaceae (dated by TCRdb to the early 2020s). The library relied on the immunoSEQ multiplex PCR assay. As stored in TCRdb, this immuneACCESS dataset retains in-frame rearrangements with V and J assigned. A fraction of the clones does not appear; measured against another copy, unresolved V genes explain less than half of the discrepancy, and the remainder lacks a known reason. This sample comprises some 29,000 clones, about 80% of them detected only once. The ten largest clones take up around 1.7% of the sample. On a FACSAria III, memory CD4+ T cells were FACS-sorted to over 98% purity, defined as all CD4+ cells except CD45RA+CCR7+CD95- naive cells. The sequenced material came from memory CD4+ T cells from blood. The sample's cell subset or site label, decoded: total memory CD4 T cells sorted directly ex vivo, unstimulated. The receptors were gathered from a human donor in good health.

This clone was detected once. The chain uses TRBV6-6 and TRBJ1-2, with D perhaps TRBD1 (6 bases). Trimming took 5 bases from V and 5 from J, leaving 12 bases between them. Germline V gives CDR1 MNHNY, CDR2 SVGAGI (reference sequence). The CDR3 sequence is 13 residues long. Here the CDR3 DNA reads TGTGCCAGCAGTCCACGACAGGCGTATGGCTACACCTTC. This codes for CASSPRQAYGYTF.

This chain uses TRBV25-1 with TRBJ2-7; no clear D gene. Deletions cut 8 bases from V and 8 bases from J, with 19 bases between. CDR1 MGHDK and CDR2 SYGVNS come from the germline V gene. This CDR3 has 13 residues. CDR3 DNA sequence: TGTGCCAGCGCCCCGGCCGAGATTACGAAGCAGTACTTC. Its protein product is CASAPAEITKQYF.

This clone appeared a few times. V is TRBV2 and J is TRBJ1-5; D might be TRBD1 (6 bases). Trimming removed 6 bases from V and 7 bases from J, with 19 bases in between. The germline CDR1 and CDR2 sequences are SNHLY and FYNNEI. The CDR3 is 15 residues long. The DNA of the CDR3 is TGTGCCAGCAGCTCGGGACAAGGGTCGATACAGCCCCAGCATTTT. Encoded protein: CASSSGQGSIQPQHF.

In regard to this clone: Distinct nucleotide sequences in the sample also encode this CDR3. V and J are TRBV7-9 and TRBJ2-3, with D perhaps matching TRBD1 (5 bases). This CDR3 contains 14 residues. V lost 6 bases to trimming and J lost 2 bases, with 12 bases between them. CDR1 is SEHNR and CDR2 is FQNEAQ in the germline V gene (reference sequence). In DNA, the CDR3 is TGTGCCAGCAGTAGATCAGGGAACACAGATACGCAGTATTTT. Protein product: CASSRSGNTDTQYF.

The sample holds one count of this clone. The chain is built from TRBV9 and TRBJ1-4, with a weak D call TRBD1 (5 bases). The CDR3 is 16 residues long. CDR1 and CDR2 (germline): SGDLS, YYNGEE. Deletions cut 0 bases from V and 5 bases from J, with 14 bases between. CDR3 nucleotides: TGTGCCAGCAGCGTAGGAGCACAAGGGGCCAATGAAAAACTGTTTTTT. This translates into CASSVGAQGANEKLFF.

The chain couples TRBV2 to TRBJ2-7; TRBD1 matches 8 bases. After removal of 4 bases from V and 6 bases from J, the junction contained 5 bases not matched to a gene. The CDR3 is made up of 13 amino acids. Looked up from germline, CDR1 is SNHLY and CDR2 is FYNNEI. CDR3 in DNA: TGTGCCAGCAGTGGCCAGGGGGCGGGCGAGCAGTACTTC. This translates into CASSGQGAGEQYF. The full variable domain, completed using reference TRBV2 and TRBJ2-7, is EPEVTQTPSHQVTQMGQEVILRCVPISNHLYFYWYRQILGQKVEFLVSFYNNEISEKSEIFDDQFSVERPDGSNFTLKIRSTKLEDSAMYFCASSGQGAGEQYFGPGTRLTVT.

This sequence joins TRBV29-1 and TRBJ2-6, with a weak D call TRBD1 (5 bases). Trimming shortened V by 3 bases and J by 0 bases, and 15 bases separated the two germline ends. Germline assignment: CDR1 SQVTM and CDR2 ANQGSEA. This CDR3 region has 17 residues. This CDR3 reads CSVEVTGFRSGANVLTF. CDR3 bases: TGCAGCGTTGAGGTAACAGGCTTCCGCTCTGGGGCCAACGTCCTGACTTTC.

The V and J genes are TRBV5-4 and TRBJ2-1, with D perhaps TRBD2 (6 bases). The CDR3 spans 16 residues. In germline, CDR1 is SGHNT, CDR2 YYREEE (reference sequence). Between the trimmed V and J ends, which lost 4 bases and 2 bases, there was a span of 16 bases. The CDR3 DNA reads as TGTGCCAGCAGCCCTGATAGCGGAGGAGCCTACAATGAGCAGTTCTTC. It translates to CASSPDSGGAYNEQFF. Looking up the rest from reference TRBV5-4 and TRBJ2-1 gives the full variable domain: ETGVTQSPTHLIKTRGQQVTLRCSSQSGHNTVSWYQQALGQGPQFIFQYYREEENGRGNFPPRFSGLQFPNYSSELNVNALELDDSALYLCASSPDSGGAYNEQFFGPGTRLTVL.

The V gene is TRBV2, the J gene TRBJ2-7, with TRBD2 matching over 9 bases. CDR3 length: 12 residues. Germline lookup yields CDR1 SNHLY and CDR2 FYNNEI. J lost 3 bases, V lost 9 bases, and 3 bases had no gene match. CDR3 nucleotides: TGTGCCAGTCAAGCGGGAGGCTACGAGCAGTACTTC. Its translation: CASQAGGYEQYF.

The rearrangement uses TRBV27 and TRBJ2-3; D remains ambiguous. CDR1 is MNHEY, CDR2 SMNVEV, per germline (reference sequence). V gave up 3 bases and J gave up 4 bases, with 8 bases separating them. There are 13 residues in the CDR3. The CDR3 sequence is CASSFTFSDTQYF. In DNA, the CDR3 is TGTGCCAGCAGTTTTACGTTCTCAGATACGCAGTATTTT.

The chain employs TRBV18 and TRBJ1-1; possibly TRBD1 for D (6 bases). This CDR3 comprises 18 residues. V was shortened by 1 base and J by 1 base, with 19 bases between the two germline ends. The V gene's germline CDR1 is KGHSH and CDR2 LQKENI. The CDR3 loop reads CASSPRGGAPGPNTEAFF. DNA of the CDR3: TGTGCCAGCTCACCACGAGGGGGGGCGCCGGGCCCGAACACTGAAGCTTTCTTT.

The rearrangement joins TRBV27 to TRBJ2-1, with D hard to call. This CDR3 has 16 residues. V was pared by 5 bases and J by 2 bases, with 16 bases between. Germline V gene data show CDR1 as MNHEY and CDR2 as SMNVEV (reference sequence). The CDR3 DNA follows: TGTGCCAGCAGTCTCCGACCGGACCCCACCTACAATGAGCAGTTCTTC. Amino acid sequence: CASSLRPDPTYNEQFF.

The rearrangement links TRBV15 to TRBJ1-3; D not certain. V lost 0 bases to trimming and J lost 0 bases, with 9 bases between them. The CDR3 loop spans 16 amino acids. Per germline, CDR1 LNHNV and CDR2 YYDKDF (reference sequence). CDR3: CATSRETPRSGNTIYF. The CDR3 coding sequence is TGTGCCACCAGCAGAGAAACCCCCCGCTCTGGAAACACCATATATTTT.

The chain is built from TRBV19 and TRBJ1-2; the match to TRBD1 covers 7 bases. J gave up 4 bases and V 6 bases, and 8 bases lay outside the gene matches. The length of the CDR3 is 14 residues. The germline V gene encodes CDR1 LNHDA and CDR2 SQIVND (reference sequence). CDR3 sequence (DNA): TGTGCCAGTAGAAAAGGGGACAGACGCTATGGCTACACCTTC. Amino acid sequence: CASRKGDRRYGYTF.

The chain joins TRBV18 to TRBJ1-2, with D hard to call. CDR1 and CDR2 (germline): KGHSH, LQKENI. V lost 2 bases, J lost 3 bases, and 7 bases lay in between. The CDR3 covers 13 residues. The CDR3 spells CASSPEADYGYTF. In DNA, the CDR3 is TGTGCCAGCTCACCAGAGGCAGACTATGGCTACACCTTC. The entire variable domain, with the rest obtained from reference TRBV18 and TRBJ1-2, is as follows: NAGVMQNPRHLVRRRGQEARLRCSPMKGHSHVYWYRQLPEEGLKFMVYLQKENIIDESGMPKERFSAEFPKEGPSILRIQQVVRGDSAAYFCASSPEADYGYTFGSGTRLTVV.

The CDR3 sequence is CASSSLGTEREKLFF. In DNA form, the CDR3 reads TGTGCCAGCAGCTCCCTGGGCACAGAAAGGGAAAAACTGTTTTTT. The chain combines TRBV5-6 with TRBJ1-4; unclear D gene. Germline assignment: CDR1 SGHDT and CDR2 YYEEEE. CDR3 length: 15 residues. The V gene lost 3 bases and the J gene lost 8 bases, with 17 bases spanning the gap.

This clone was seen just once. The chain employs TRBV7-2 and TRBJ1-5; D might be TRBD1 (6 bases). This CDR3 contains 15 residues. From germline, CDR1 is SGHTA and CDR2 FQGNSA. V was pared by 0 bases and J by 1 base, with 7 bases between. DNA for the CDR3: TGTGCCAGCAGCTTAGCGGGACAAAGCAATCAGCCCCAGCATTTT. This sequence encodes CASSLAGQSNQPQHF.

V gene TRBV10-2 combines with J gene TRBJ1-1, with D perhaps matching TRBD1 (6 bases). Trimming left V 7 bases short and J 1 base short, with 10 bases between. Germline values: CDR1 WSHSY, CDR2 SAAADI. This CDR3 has 13 amino acids. CDR3 residues: CASKLRGNTEAFF. The DNA for the CDR3 is TGCGCCAGCAAGCTCAGGGGGAACACTGAAGCTTTCTTT.

J is TRBJ2-7 and V is TRBV10-1; TRBD2 agrees at 10 bases. V lost 3 bases, J lost 6 bases, and 5 bases stayed unmatched. The CDR3 is 14 amino acids. Germline values: CDR1 WNHNN, CDR2 SYGVQD (reference sequence). CDR3 protein: CASSDQREGAEQYF. Written as DNA, the CDR3 is TGCGCCAGCAGTGACCAGCGGGAGGGCGCCGAGCAGTACTTC.

This chain connects TRBV11-2 to TRBJ2-5, with D possibly TRBD2 on 5 matching bases. The CDR3 spans 17 residues. Trimming removed 5 bases at V and 1 base at J, with 20 bases between. Germline V gene lookup returns CDR1 SGHAT and CDR2 FQNNGV. The CDR3 DNA reads as TGTGCCAGCAGCCTTAGGTTTGGAGACTACCTCCAAGAGACCCAGTACTTC. It encodes CASSLRFGDYLQETQYF.

V usage is TRBV11-1 and J usage is TRBJ2-1; 7 positions match TRBD1. Trimming cost V 3 bases and J 13 bases; bases outside gene matches: 3. Per the germline V gene, CDR1 is SGHAT and CDR2 is FQDESV (reference sequence). The CDR3 extends over 11 amino acids. The chain's CDR3 is CASSFDREQFF. CDR3 sequence (DNA): TGTGCCAGCAGCTTCGACAGGGAACAGTTCTTC.

The chain joins TRBV6-5 to TRBJ2-2; a weak D match, TRBD1 (6 bases). V was clipped by 4 bases and J by 6 bases, with 9 bases between them. Looked up from germline, CDR1 is MNHEY and CDR2 is SVGAGI. There are 13 residues in the CDR3. The CDR3 DNA sequence: TGTGCCAGCAGTTTCCACAGGGCCGGGGAGCTGTTTTTT. Translated, it gives CASSFHRAGELFF.

The rearrangement uses TRBV5-6 and TRBJ2-1; no definite D call. Germline V CDR1 and CDR2: SGHDT, YYEEEE. The CDR3 is 18 amino acids. The V end lost 0 bases, the J end lost 1 base, and 17 bases lay between the germline ends. CDR3 in amino acids: CASSLGFGPENSYNEQFF. The CDR3 DNA is TGTGCCAGCAGCTTGGGATTCGGGCCCGAGAATTCCTACAATGAGCAGTTCTTC.

This rearrangement joins TRBV28 to TRBJ2-7; tentatively, D is TRBD2 (6 bases). This CDR3 contains 18 residues. The germline V and J ends were trimmed by 7 bases and 0 bases, with 25 bases remaining between them. Germline-derived CDR1 and CDR2 are MDHEN and SYDVKM. The DNA of the CDR3 is TGTGCCAGCACACTGGCAACAGGCCCTGCGGGATACTCCTACGAGCAGTACTTC. This sequence encodes CASTLATGPAGYSYEQYF.

The rearrangement joins TRBV2 to TRBJ1-3, with a weak D call TRBD1 (6 bases). The CDR3 runs 15 residues. The V end was cut by 6 bases, the J end by 0 bases, with 12 bases between. Germline loops: CDR1 SNHLY, CDR2 FYNNEI. The CDR3, as DNA: TGTGCCAGCAGGAAAGGGGGGGTCTCTGGAAACACCATATATTTT. Translating it yields CASRKGGVSGNTIYF.

The J gene is TRBJ2-5, the V gene TRBV27, with a weak D call TRBD2 (6 bases). The CDR3 covers 12 residues. Per germline, CDR1 MNHEY and CDR2 SMNVEV (reference sequence). Trimming stripped 6 bases from V and 3 bases from J, with 8 bases between. This CDR3 reads CASRGTEETQYF. Here the CDR3 DNA reads TGTGCCAGCAGGGGGACTGAAGAGACCCAGTACTTC.

The J gene is TRBJ2-7, the V gene TRBV19, with 10 nucleotides matching TRBD2. This CDR3 is 16 amino acids long. Germline V lookup: CDR1 LNHDA, CDR2 SQIVND (reference sequence). V gave up 4 bases and J gave up 6 bases; unmatched junction bases: 12. The CDR3 sequence is CASSTFRTSGNREQYF. CDR3 nucleotide sequence: TGTGCCAGTAGTACTTTCAGAACTAGCGGGAACCGCGAGCAGTACTTC.

This chain joins TRBV7-3 and TRBJ2-7; no clear D gene. Trimming pared 1 base from V and 5 bases from J, leaving 12 bases between. The CDR3 consists of 14 residues. Germline CDR1 reads SGHTA; CDR2 reads FQGTGA. CDR3 nucleotides: TGTGCCAGCAGCTTAATGGCGGCTTCAGACGAGCAGTACTTC. Protein product: CASSLMAASDEQYF.

V and J are TRBV28 and TRBJ2-3; no clear D. The CDR3 loop spans 16 amino acids. V shed 3 bases and J shed 6 bases, with 19 bases lying between them. The germline CDR1 and CDR2 sequences are MDHEN and SYDVKM. The CDR3 region is CASSFAPGDFADTQYF. CDR3 DNA sequence: TGTGCCAGCAGTTTTGCCCCCGGAGATTTTGCGGATACGCAGTATTTT. The variable domain in full, with the rest retrieved from reference TRBV28 and TRBJ2-3, is DVKVTQSSRYLVKRTGEKVFLECVQDMDHENMFWYRQDPGLGLRLIYFSYDVKMKEKGDIPEGYSVSREKKERFSLILESASTNQTSMYLCASSFAPGDFADTQYFGPGTRLTVL.

As DNA, the CDR3 is TGTGCCAGCAGCCAACCGGGACAGGGTAGTGAAAAACTGTTTTTT. This translates into CASSQPGQGSEKLFF. J is TRBJ1-4 and V is TRBV11-2; 9 bases are a match to TRBD1. Germline CDR1 is SGHAT and CDR2 is FQNNGV. CDR3 length: 15 residues. After removal of 5 bases from V and 7 bases from J, the junction contained 8 bases not matched to a gene.